A single T cell receptor (beta chain) is shown here with its context. Its antigen remains unidentified. A multiplex PCR was run with 60 Vbeta primers and 13 Jbeta primers. Clones were read by immunoSEQ multiplex PCR, and TCRdb kept only the in-frame ones, dropping some. The sample totals approximately 50,000 clones; its top ten clones hold 2% to 2.5%. This record belongs to a study of cytomegalovirus exposure and HLA in healthy donors. General observations from the study: The study reported that TCR beta sequences accurately predicted HLA-A and HLA-B alleles in most subjects. Later on, a genetic analysis was performed. It linked a missense variant in DCLRE1C with V- and J-gene trimming of TCR beta.

Germline V gene sequence: CDR1 SQVTM, CDR2 ANQGSEA. CDR3 length: 12 residues. Trimming removed 7 bases from V and 0 bases from J, with 7 bases in between. The V gene is TRBV29-1, the J gene TRBJ2-1; D is unclear. The TCR comes from a female donor in good health and CMV-seronegative. The source material was PBMCs. DNA of the CDR3: TGCAGCGCACAGAGCTCCTACAATGAGCAGTTCTTC. Encoded protein: CSAQSSYNEQFF.